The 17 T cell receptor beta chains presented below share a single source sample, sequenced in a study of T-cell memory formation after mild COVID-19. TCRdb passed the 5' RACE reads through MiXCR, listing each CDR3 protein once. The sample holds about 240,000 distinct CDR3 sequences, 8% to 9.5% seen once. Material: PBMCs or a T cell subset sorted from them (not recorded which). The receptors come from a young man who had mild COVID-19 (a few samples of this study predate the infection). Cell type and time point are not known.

The CDR3 DNA is TGCGCCAGCCATAGCGGGGGGGCGTCAGATACGCAGTATTTT. It encodes CASHSGGASDTQYF. V gene TRBV5-1 combines with J gene TRBJ2-3, with TRBD2 identical over 11 bases. CDR3 length: 14 amino acids. Germline V gives CDR1 SGHRS, CDR2 YFSETQ. V shed 7 bases and J 4 bases; nucleotides not matched to a gene: 5.

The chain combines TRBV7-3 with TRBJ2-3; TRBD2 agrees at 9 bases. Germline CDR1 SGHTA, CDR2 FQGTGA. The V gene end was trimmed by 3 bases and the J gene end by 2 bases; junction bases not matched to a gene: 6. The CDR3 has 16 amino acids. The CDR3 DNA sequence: TGTGCCAGCAGCTTTGGCGCGGGGGGGTCCACAGATACGCAGTATTTT. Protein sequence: CASSFGAGGSTDTQYF.

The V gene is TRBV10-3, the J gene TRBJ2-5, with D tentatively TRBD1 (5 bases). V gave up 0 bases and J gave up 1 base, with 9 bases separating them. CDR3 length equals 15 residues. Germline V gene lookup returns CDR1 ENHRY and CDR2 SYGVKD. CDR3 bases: TGTGCCATCAGTGAGTCAAGGGGTGGCCAAGAGACCCAGTACTTC. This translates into CAISESRGGQETQYF.

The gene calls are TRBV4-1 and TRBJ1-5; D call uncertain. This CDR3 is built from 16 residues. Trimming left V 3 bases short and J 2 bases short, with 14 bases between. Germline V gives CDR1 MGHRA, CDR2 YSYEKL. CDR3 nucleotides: TGCGCCAGCAGCCACCCCTCAGGTAGTGGCAATCAGCCCCAGCATTTT. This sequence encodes CASSHPSGSGNQPQHF.

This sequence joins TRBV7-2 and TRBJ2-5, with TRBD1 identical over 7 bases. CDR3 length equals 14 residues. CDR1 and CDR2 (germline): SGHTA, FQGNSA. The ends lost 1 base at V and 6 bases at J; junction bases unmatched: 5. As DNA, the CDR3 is TGTGCCAGCAGCTTAGGACAGGGCGTACAGACCCAGTACTTC. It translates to CASSLGQGVQTQYF.

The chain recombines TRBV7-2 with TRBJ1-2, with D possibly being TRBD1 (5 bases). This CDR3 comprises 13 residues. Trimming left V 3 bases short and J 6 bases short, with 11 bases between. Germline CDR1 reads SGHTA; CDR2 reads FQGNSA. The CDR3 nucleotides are TGTGCCAGCAGCTTGGGCAGGGTGGATGGCTACACCTTC. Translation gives CASSLGRVDGYTF.

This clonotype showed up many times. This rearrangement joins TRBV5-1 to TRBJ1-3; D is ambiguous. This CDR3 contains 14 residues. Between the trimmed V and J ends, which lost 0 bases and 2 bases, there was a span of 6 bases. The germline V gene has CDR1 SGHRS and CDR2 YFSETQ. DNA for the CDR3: TGCGCCAGCAGCTTGGAGGCAGCTGGAAACACCATATATTTT. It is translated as CASSLEAAGNTIYF.

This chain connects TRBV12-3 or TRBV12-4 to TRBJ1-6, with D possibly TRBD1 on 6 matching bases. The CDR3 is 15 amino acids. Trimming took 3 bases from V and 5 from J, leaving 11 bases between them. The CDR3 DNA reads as TGTGCCAGCAGTTTCGGGCAGGGGAATAATTCACCCCTCCACTTT. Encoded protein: CASSFGQGNNSPLHF.

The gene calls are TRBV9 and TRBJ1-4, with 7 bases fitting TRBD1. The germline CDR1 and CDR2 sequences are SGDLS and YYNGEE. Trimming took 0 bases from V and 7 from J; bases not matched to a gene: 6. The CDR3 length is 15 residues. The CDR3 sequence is CASSVAGGGGEKLFF. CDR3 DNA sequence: TGTGCCAGCAGCGTAGCGGGAGGGGGCGGTGAAAAACTGTTTTTT.

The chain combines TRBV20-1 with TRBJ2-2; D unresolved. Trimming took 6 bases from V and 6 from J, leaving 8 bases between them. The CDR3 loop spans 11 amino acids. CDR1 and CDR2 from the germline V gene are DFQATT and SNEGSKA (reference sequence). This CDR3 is CSALAPGELFF. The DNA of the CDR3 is TGCAGTGCCCTCGCCCCCGGGGAGCTGTTTTTT.

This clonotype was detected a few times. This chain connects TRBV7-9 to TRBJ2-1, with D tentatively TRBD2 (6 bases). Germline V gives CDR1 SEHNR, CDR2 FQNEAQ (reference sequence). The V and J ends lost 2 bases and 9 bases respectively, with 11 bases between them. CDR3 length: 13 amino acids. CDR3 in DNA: TGTGCCAGCAGCTTAAAAGGTAGCGGTGAGCAGTTCTTC. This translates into CASSLKGSGEQFF. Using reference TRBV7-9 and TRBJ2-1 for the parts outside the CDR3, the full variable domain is DTGVSQNPRHKITKRGQNVTFRCDPISEHNRLYWYRQTLGQGPEFLTYFQNEAQLEKSRLLSDRFSAERPKGSFSTLEIQRTEQGDSAMYLCASSLKGSGEQFFGPGTRLTVL.

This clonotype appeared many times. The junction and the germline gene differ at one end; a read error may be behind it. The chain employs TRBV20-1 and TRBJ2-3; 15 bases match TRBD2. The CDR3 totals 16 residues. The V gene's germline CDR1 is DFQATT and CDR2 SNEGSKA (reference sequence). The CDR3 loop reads CSARAGTSGGTDTQCF. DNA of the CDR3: TGCAGTGCTAGAGCCGGGACTAGCGGGGGGACAGATACGCAGTGTTTT.

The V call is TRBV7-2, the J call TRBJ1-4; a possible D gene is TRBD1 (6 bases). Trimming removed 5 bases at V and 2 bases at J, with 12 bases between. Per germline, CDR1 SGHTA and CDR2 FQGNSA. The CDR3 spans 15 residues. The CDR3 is CASSPRGQTNEKLFF. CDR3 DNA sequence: TGTGCCAGCAGCCCCCGTGGACAGACTAATGAAAAACTGTTTTTT.

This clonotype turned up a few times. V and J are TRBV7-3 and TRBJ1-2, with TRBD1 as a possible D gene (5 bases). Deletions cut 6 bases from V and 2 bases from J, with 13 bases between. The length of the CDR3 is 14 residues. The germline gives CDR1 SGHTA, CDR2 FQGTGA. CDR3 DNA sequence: TGTGCCAGCAGTCCCGGGGGGGTGAACTATGGCTACACCTTC. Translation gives CASSPGGVNYGYTF.

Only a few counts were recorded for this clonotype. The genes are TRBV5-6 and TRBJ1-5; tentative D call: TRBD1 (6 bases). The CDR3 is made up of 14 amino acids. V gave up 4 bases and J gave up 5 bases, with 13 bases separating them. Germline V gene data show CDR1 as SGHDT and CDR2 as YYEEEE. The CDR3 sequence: CASSQQGPHQPQHF. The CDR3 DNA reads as TGTGCCAGCAGCCAACAGGGACCCCATCAGCCCCAGCATTTT.

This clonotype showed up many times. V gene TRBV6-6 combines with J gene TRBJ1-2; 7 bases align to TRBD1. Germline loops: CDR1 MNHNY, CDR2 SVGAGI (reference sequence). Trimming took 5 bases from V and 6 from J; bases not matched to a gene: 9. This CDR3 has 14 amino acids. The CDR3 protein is CASSGRDRRDGYTF. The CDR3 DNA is TGTGCCAGCAGTGGCCGGGACAGAAGAGATGGCTACACCTTC.

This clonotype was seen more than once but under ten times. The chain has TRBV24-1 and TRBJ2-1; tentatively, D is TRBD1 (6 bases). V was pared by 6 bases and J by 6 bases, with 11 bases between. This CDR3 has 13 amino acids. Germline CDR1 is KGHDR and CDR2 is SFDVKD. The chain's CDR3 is CATSNRVGNEQFF. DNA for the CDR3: TGTGCCACCAGTAACAGGGTGGGCAATGAGCAGTTCTTC.